This is a list of T cell receptor beta chains from one sample in a study of T cell responses to AZD1222 COVID-19 vaccine. Assay: immunoSEQ multiplex PCR; the TCRdb copy retains only in-frame clones and omits some. This sample has roughly 87,000 clones, with roughly 90% found just once. The sequencing used peripheral blood, collected 28 days after the second AZD1222 dose. These receptors all stem from an adult who received the AZD1222 COVID-19 vaccine. The CDR3 runs from the conserved cysteine through the conserved F or W. Each record gives: V gene, J gene, CDR3 protein.

>TRBV19|TRBJ2-4
CASSIEVRPLAKNIQYF
>TRBV4-3|TRBJ2-1
CASSRLAASYNEQFF
>TRBV6-1|TRBJ1-1
CASSDRLYTEAFF
>TRBV6-6|TRBJ2-1
CASSGTSGPYNEQFF
>TRBV4-1|TRBJ2-7
CASSQGVLTLKPFEQYF
>TRBV28|TRBJ2-3
CASRPPGGSTQYF
>TRBV6-2/TRBV6-3|TRBJ1-3
CASSAEGRPGNTIYF
>TRBV25-1|TRBJ1-4
CASSSGGREKLFF
>TRBV6-5|TRBJ2-3
CASTPFTSTDTQYF
>TRBV24-1|TRBJ2-3
CATSKSGDTQYF
>TRBV30|TRBJ1-4
CAWSVLREKLFF